The 7 T cell receptor beta chains listed next were all sequenced from one sample in a study of tumor-infiltrating lymphocytes in localized non-small cell lung cancer. Repertoires were generated with immunoSEQ multiplex PCR, while TCRdb's copy carries only in-frame clones and drops some. The sample lists tens of thousands of clones; roughly 63% were seen once. Sequenced sample: lung tumor tissue. The receptor set was obtained from a human donor with non-small cell lung cancer.

This sequence joins TRBV4-2 and TRBJ2-1, with D possibly TRBD2 on 6 matching bases. The CDR3 sequence is 16 residues long. The germline V gene has CDR1 LGHNA and CDR2 YNFKEQ. V dropped 2 bases and J dropped 9 bases, with 20 bases sitting between them. CDR3 in amino acids: CASSQTTGSLEGEQFF. The CDR3 DNA sequence: TGTGCCAGCAGCCAAACAACCGGGTCTTTGGAGGGTGAGCAGTTCTTC.

The chain joins TRBV11-2 to TRBJ2-5; D possibly corresponds to TRBD1 (6 bases). Germline CDR1 reads SGHAT; CDR2 reads FQNNGV. V lost 0 bases, J lost 14 bases, and 22 bases lay in between. The CDR3 consists of 15 residues. Written as DNA, the CDR3 is TGTGCCAGCAGCTTAGAAGGGGGTGGCGCAGGGCCTCTTTACTTC. Protein: CASSLEGGGAGPLYF.

The gene calls are TRBV2 and TRBJ2-7; TRBD1 is a possible D gene (6 bases). CDR3 length equals 15 residues. The ends were cut back, 0 bases at V and 3 bases at J, with 12 bases in the middle. Germline CDR1 SNHLY, CDR2 FYNNEI. The CDR3 DNA is TGTGCCAGCAGTGAAGCAGTCCTAGGGGGCTACGAGCAGTACTTC. This sequence encodes CASSEAVLGGYEQYF.

Of note for this clone: The same CDR3 can be traced to other DNA sequences in this sample. V gene TRBV9 combines with J gene TRBJ2-3; D may correspond to TRBD1 or TRBD2 (5 bases each). Per germline, CDR1 SGDLS and CDR2 YYNGEE. The CDR3 length is 16 residues. The germline V and J ends were trimmed by 0 bases and 6 bases, with 17 bases remaining between them. The DNA of the CDR3 is TGTGCCAGCAGCGTAGGGCCAGGCCGAGGGGTGGATACGCAGTATTTT. Translated: CASSVGPGRGVDTQYF.

The chain links TRBV27 to TRBJ1-2; maybe TRBD1 (6 bases). In germline, CDR1 is MNHEY, CDR2 SMNVEV (reference sequence). CDR3 size: 13 residues. Trimming cost V 2 bases and J 8 bases, with 12 bases left between them. The CDR3 here is CASSLMVGGGYTF. The CDR3 coding sequence is TGTGCCAGCAGTTTAATGGTCGGGGGCGGCTACACCTTC.

This chain links TRBV15 with TRBJ2-7; no definite D call. CDR3 length equals 14 residues. The germline CDR1 and CDR2 sequences are LNHNV and YYDKDF (reference sequence). V was clipped by 0 bases and J by 3 bases, with 9 bases between them. This chain's CDR3 is CATSREGYYYEQYF. The CDR3 coding sequence is TGTGCCACCAGCAGAGAAGGTTACTACTACGAGCAGTACTTC.

The gene calls are TRBV4-1 and TRBJ1-1; D uncertain. This CDR3 is 15 amino acids long. V was clipped by 0 bases and J by 1 base, with 9 bases between them. In germline, CDR1 is MGHRA, CDR2 YSYEKL. The CDR3, as DNA: TGCGCCAGCAGCCAAGATCCGGGGAGGAACACTGAAGCTTTCTTT. Residues: CASSQDPGRNTEAFF.